This T cell receptor (beta chain) was profiled in a study of Graves' ophthalmopathy and Graves' hyperthyroidism. Study context: No treatment had been given when peripheral blood was collected at initial diagnosis.

Germline CDR1 is DFQATT and CDR2 is SNEGSKA (reference sequence). V lost 5 bases, J lost 0 bases, and 14 bases lay in between. The CDR3 contains 14 residues. This clonotype was recorded at least ten times. From RNA, the CDR3 regions of TCR beta chains were amplified and sequenced. The first round was an RT-PCR with HTBI primers, and the second round was a multiplex PCR. Each CDR3 protein gets one entry after TCRdb re-called the multiplex PCR reads with MiXCR. The table shows 300,000 or so distinct CDR3 sequences, with 15% to 20% occurring only once. The sequence was collected from an adult man with Graves' ophthalmopathy. Sequencing used peripheral blood. The chain recombines TRBV20-1 with TRBJ2-7; D might be TRBD1 (5 bases). In DNA form, the CDR3 reads TGCAGTGCTGGCGGACAAGGCTACTCCTACGAGCAGTACTTC. Translating it yields CSAGGQGYSYEQYF.